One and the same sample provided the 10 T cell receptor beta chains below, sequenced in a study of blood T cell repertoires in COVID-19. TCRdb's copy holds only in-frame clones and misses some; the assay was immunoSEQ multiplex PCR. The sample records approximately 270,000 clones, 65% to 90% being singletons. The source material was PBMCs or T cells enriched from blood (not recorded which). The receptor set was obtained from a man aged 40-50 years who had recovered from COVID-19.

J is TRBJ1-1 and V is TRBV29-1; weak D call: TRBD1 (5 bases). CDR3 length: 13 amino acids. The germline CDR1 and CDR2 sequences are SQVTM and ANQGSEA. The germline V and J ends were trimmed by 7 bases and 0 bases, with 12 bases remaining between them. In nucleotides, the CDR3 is TGCAGCGGCGGGACCGCCTTGAACACTGAAGCTTTCTTT. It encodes CSGGTALNTEAFF.

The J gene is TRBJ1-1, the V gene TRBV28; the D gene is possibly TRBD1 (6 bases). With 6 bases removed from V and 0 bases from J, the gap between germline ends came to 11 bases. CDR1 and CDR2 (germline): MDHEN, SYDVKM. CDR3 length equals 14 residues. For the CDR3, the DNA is TGTGCCAGCAGACTGGGACATCTGAACACTGAAGCTTTCTTT. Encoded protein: CASRLGHLNTEAFF.

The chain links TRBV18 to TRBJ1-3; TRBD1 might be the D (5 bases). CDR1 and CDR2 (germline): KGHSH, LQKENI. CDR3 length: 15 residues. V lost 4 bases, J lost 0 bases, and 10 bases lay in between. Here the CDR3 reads CASSRGFTSGNTIYF. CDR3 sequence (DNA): TGTGCCAGCTCACGGGGCTTTACCTCTGGAAACACCATATATTTT. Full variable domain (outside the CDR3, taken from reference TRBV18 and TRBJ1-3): NAGVMQNPRHLVRRRGQEARLRCSPMKGHSHVYWYRQLPEEGLKFMVYLQKENIIDESGMPKERFSAEFPKEGPSILRIQQVVRGDSAAYFCASSRGFTSGNTIYFGEGSWLTVV.

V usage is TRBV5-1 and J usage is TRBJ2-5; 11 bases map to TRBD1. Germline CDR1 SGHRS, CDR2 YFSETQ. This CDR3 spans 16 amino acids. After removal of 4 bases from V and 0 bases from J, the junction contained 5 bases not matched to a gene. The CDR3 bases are TGCGCCAGCAGCCTATTGGGACAGGGGGACCAAGAGACCCAGTACTTC. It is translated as CASSLLGQGDQETQYF.

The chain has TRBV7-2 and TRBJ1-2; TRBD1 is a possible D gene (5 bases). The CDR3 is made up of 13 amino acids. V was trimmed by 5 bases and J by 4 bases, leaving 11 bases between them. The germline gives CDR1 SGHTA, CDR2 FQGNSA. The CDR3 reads CASSPGGTYGYTF. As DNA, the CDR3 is TGTGCCAGCAGCCCGGGGGGTACCTATGGCTACACCTTC.

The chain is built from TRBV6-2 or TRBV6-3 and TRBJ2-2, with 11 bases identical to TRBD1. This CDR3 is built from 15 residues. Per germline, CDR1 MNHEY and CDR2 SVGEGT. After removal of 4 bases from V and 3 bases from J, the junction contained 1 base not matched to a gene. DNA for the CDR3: TGTGCCAGCAGTTGGACAGGGGGCGACACCGGGGAGCTGTTTTTT. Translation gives CASSWTGGDTGELFF.

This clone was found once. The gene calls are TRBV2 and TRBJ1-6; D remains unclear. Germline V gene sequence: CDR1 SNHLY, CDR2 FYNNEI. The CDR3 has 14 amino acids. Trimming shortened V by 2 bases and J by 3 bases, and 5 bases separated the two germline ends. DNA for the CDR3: TGTGCCAGCAGTGAAACCAGCTATAATTCACCCCTCCACTTT. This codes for CASSETSYNSPLHF.

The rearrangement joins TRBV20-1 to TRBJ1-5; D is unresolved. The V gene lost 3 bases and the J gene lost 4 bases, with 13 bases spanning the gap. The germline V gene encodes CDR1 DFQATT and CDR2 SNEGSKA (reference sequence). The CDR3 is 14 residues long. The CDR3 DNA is TGCAGTGCTAGTAGTGAACTGACTAATCAGCCCCAGCATTTT. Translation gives CSASSELTNQPQHF.

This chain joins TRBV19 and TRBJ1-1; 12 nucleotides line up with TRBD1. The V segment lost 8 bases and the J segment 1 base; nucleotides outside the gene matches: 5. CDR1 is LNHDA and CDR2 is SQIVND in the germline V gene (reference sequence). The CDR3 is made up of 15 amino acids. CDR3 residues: CASRDRGHANTEAFF. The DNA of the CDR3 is TGTGCCAGTCGGGACAGGGGGCATGCGAACACTGAAGCTTTCTTT. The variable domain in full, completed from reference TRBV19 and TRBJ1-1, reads DGGITQSPKYLFRKEGQNVTLSCEQNLNHDAMYWYRQDPGQGLRLIYYSQIVNDFQKGDIAEGYSVSREKKESFPLTVTSAQKNPTAFYLCASRDRGHANTEAFFGQGTRLTVV.

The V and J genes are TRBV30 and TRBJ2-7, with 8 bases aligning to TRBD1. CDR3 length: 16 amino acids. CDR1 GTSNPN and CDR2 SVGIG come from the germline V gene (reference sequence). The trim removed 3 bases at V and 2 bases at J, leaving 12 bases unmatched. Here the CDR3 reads CAWRASEGQGTYEQYF. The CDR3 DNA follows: TGTGCCTGGAGGGCATCGGAAGGACAGGGAACCTACGAGCAGTACTTC. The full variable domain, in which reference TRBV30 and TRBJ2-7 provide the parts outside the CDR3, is SQTIHQWPATLVQPVGSPLSLECTVEGTSNPNLYWYRQAAGRGLQLLFYSVGIGQISSEVPQNLSASRPQDRQFILSSKKLLLSDSGFYLCAWRASEGQGTYEQYFGPGTRLTVT.